This TCR beta chain was identified during a study of identical twins. A remark on this clonotype: The antigen remains unidentified.

TCRdb analysed the 5' RACE reads with MiXCR anew, one entry per CDR3 protein. The sample has hundreds of thousands of distinct CDR3 sequences, more than 6.5% seen once; the top ten hold approximately 0.96%. Findings of the study overall: Clonotypes of the beta chain that were abundant in cord blood carried fewer insertions (memory repertoires showed none). In monozygotic twins, models underestimated the sharing of out-of-frame TCR alpha.

All donors comprised healthy Caucasians. Germline-derived CDR1 and CDR2 are DFQATT and SNEGSKA (reference sequence). Trimming cost V 6 bases and J 1 base, with 8 bases left between them. CDR3 length: 12 residues. These data are also associated with another study on yellow fever vaccine responses in identical twins.

J is TRBJ2-3 and V is TRBV20-1; no reliable D call. The sequenced sample consisted of PBMCs. The clonotype originates from a woman aged 18-30 years in good health. The CDR3 region is CSANIRTDTQYF. The CDR3 DNA reads TGCAGTGCAAATATCCGCACAGATACGCAGTATTTT.